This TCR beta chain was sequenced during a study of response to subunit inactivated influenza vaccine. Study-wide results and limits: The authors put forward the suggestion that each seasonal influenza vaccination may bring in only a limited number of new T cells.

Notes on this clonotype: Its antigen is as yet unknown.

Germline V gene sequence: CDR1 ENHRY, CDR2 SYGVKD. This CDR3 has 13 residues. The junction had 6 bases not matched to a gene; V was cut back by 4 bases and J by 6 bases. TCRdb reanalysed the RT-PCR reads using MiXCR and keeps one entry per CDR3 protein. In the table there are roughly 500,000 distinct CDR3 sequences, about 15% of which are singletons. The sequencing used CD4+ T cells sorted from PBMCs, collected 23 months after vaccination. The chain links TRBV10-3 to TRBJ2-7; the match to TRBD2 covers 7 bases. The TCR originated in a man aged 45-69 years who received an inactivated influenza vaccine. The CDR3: CAISVGGSTEQYF. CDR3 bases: TGTGCCATCAGTGTGGGCGGGAGCACCGAGCAGTACTTC.